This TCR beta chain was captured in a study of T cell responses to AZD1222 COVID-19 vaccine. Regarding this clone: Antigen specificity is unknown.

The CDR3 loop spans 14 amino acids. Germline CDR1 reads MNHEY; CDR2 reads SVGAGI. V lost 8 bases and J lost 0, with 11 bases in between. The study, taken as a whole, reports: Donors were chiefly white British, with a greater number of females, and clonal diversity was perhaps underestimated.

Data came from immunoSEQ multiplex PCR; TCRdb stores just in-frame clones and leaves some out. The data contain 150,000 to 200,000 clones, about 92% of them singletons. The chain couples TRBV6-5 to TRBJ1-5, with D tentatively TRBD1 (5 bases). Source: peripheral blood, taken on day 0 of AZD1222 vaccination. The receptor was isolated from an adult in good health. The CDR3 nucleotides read TGTGCCAGCTGCGACGGGGGTAGCAATCAGCCCCAGCATTTT. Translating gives CASCDGGSNQPQHF.